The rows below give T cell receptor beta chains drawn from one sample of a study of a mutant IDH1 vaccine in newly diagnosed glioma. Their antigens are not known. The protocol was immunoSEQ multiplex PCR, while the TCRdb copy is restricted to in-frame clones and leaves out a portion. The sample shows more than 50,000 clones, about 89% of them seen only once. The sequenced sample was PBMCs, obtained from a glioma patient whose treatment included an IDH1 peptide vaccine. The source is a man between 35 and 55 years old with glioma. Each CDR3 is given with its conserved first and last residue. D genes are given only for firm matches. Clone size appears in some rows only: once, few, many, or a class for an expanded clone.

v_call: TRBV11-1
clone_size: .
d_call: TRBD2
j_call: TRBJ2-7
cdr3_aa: CASSKLAGDYEQYF
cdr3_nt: TGTGCCAGCAGCAAACTAGCGGGGGACTACGAGCAGTACTTC

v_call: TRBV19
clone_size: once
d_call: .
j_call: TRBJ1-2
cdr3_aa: CASQTGPKDYGYTF
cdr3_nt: TGTGCCAGTCAAACAGGGCCTAAGGACTATGGCTACACCTTC

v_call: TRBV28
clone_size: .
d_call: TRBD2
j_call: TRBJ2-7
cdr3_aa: CASSSDVGTSIYEQYF
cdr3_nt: TGTGCCAGCAGTTCGGACGTCGGGACTAGTATCTACGAGCAGTACTTC

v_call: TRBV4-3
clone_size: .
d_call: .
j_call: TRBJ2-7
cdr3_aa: CASSQDGGSDTRAYEQYF
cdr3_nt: TGCGCCAGCAGCCAAGATGGAGGCAGCGACACTCGGGCCTACGAGCAGTACTTC

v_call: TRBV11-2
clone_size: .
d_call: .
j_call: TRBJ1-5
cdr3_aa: CASSLGAGLSNQPQHF
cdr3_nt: TGTGCCAGCAGCTTGGGGGCAGGTCTTAGCAATCAGCCCCAGCATTTT

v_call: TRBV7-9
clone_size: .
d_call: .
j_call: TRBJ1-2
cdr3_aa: CASSLDEHRYGYTF
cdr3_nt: TGTGCCAGCAGCTTAGATGAGCACCGCTATGGCTACACCTTC

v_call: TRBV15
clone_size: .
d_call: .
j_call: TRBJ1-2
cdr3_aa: CATSRGYTF
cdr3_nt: TGTGCCACCAGCAGAGGCTACACCTTC

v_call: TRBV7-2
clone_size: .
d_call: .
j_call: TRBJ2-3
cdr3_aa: CASSLGPGTDTQYF
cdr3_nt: TGTGCCAGCAGCTTAGGTCCCGGCACAGATACGCAGTATTTT

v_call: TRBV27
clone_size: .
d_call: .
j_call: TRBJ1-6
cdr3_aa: CASSLRSSYNSPLHF
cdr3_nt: TGTGCCAGCAGTTTAAGGAGCTCCTATAATTCACCCCTCCACTTT

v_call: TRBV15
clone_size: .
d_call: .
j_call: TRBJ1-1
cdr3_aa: CATSRGVAEAFF
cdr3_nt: TGTGCCACCAGCAGAGGGGTTGCTGAAGCTTTCTTT

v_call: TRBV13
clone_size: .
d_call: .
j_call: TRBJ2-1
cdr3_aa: CASSTRDSLLAENLYSYNEQFF
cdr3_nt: TGTGCCAGCAGCACCCGGGACAGCCTACTAGCGGAAAACCTGTACTCCTACAATGAGCAGTTCTTC

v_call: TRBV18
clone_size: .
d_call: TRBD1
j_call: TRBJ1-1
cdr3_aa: CASSPDRGETEAFF
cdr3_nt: TGTGCCAGCTCACCAGACAGGGGAGAGACTGAAGCTTTCTTT

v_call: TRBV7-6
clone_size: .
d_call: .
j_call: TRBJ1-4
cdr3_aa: CASSLGRQSNEKLFF
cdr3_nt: TGTGCCAGCAGCTTAGGGCGACAGTCTAATGAAAAACTGTTTTTT

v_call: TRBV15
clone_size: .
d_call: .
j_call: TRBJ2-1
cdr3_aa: CATSSRTVDLDNEQFF
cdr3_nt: TGTGCCACCAGCAGCCGAACTGTCGACCTGGACAATGAGCAGTTCTTC

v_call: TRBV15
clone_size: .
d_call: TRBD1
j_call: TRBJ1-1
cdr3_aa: CASREGGVRSEAFF
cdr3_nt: TGTGCCTCCCGCGAAGGGGGCGTGAGATCTGAAGCTTTCTTT

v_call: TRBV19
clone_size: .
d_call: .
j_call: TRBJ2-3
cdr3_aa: CASSGSGAADTQYF
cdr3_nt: TGTGCCAGTAGTGGGTCGGGTGCGGCAGATACGCAGTATTTT

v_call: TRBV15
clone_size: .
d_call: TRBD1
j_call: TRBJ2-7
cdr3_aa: CATSRARDRVSEQYF
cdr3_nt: TGTGCCACCAGCAGAGCCCGGGACAGGGTAAGCGAGCAGTACTTC

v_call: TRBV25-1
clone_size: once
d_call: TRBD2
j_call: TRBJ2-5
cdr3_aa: CASSQVAGAIRETQYF
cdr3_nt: TGTGCTTCTTCCCAGGTAGCGGGGGCTATTAGGGAGACCCAGTACTTC

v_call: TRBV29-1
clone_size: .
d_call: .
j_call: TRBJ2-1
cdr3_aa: CSVERLAAKYNEQFF
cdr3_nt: TGCAGCGTTGAAAGGCTAGCTGCGAAGTACAATGAGCAGTTCTTC

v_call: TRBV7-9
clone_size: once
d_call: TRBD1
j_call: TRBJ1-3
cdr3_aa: CASSPRTGAYSGNTIYF
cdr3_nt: TGTGCCAGCAGCCCACGGACAGGGGCCTACTCTGGAAACACCATATATTTT

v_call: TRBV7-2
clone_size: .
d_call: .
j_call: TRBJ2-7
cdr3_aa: CASSSPSSYEQYF
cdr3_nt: TGTGCCAGCAGCTCTCCTAGTTCCTACGAGCAGTACTTC

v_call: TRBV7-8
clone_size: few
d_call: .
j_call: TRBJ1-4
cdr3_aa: CASSLARARTNEKLFF
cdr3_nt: TGTGCCAGCAGCTTAGCGCGGGCCCGCACTAATGAAAAACTGTTTTTT

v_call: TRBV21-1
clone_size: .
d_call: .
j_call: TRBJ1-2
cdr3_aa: CASSKRPRGYTF
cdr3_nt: TGTGCCAGCAGCAAAAGGCCGCGCGGCTACACCTTC

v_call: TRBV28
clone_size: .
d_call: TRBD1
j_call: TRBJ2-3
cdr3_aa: CASNPGQVSTDTQYF
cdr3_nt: TGTGCCAGCAACCCCGGACAGGTCTCCACAGATACGCAGTATTTT

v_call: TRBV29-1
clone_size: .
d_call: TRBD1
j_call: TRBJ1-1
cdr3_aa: CSVRQGGNTEAFF
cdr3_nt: TGCAGCGTCCGACAGGGCGGGAACACTGAAGCTTTCTTT

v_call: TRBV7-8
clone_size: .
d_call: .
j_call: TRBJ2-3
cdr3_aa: CASSLGLWLATDTQYF
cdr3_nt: TGTGCCAGCAGCTTAGGCCTCTGGCTCGCCACAGATACGCAGTATTTT

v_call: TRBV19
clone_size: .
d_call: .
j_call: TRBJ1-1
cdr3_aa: CASSTYLGYTEAFF
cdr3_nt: TGTGCCAGTAGTACCTACTTAGGGTACACTGAAGCTTTCTTT

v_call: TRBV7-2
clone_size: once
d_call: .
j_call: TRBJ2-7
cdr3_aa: CASSTQGRDPADF
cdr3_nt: TGTGCCAGCAGCACTCAAGGGCGGGACCCTGCAGACTTC

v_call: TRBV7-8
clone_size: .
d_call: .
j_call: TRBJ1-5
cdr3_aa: CASSSSMGNQPQHF
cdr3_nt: TGTGCCAGCAGCTCTTCGATGGGCAATCAGCCCCAGCATTTT

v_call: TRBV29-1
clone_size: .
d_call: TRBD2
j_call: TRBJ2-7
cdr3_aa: CSVRLIVSGRPRDEQYF
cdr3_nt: TGCAGCGTGCGCCTCATCGTTAGCGGGAGGCCCCGAGACGAGCAGTACTTC

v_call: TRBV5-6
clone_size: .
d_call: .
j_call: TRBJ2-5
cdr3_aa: CASSLGPYLAQYF
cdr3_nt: TGTGCCAGCAGCTTGGGACCCTATTTGGCCCAGTACTTC

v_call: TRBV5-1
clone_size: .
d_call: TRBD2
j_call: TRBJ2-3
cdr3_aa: CASSLGGSRADTQYF
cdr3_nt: TGCGCCAGCAGCCTGGGCGGGAGCAGGGCAGATACGCAGTATTTT

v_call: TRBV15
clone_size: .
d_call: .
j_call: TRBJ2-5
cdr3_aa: CATSRDGSRTPYNQETQYF
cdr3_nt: TGTGCCACCAGCAGAGATGGCAGCAGGACCCCTTATAACCAAGAGACCCAGTACTTC

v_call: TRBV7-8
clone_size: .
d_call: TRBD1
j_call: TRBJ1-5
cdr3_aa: CASSPPGGQSFFDQPQHF
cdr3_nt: TGTGCCAGCAGCCCCCCGGGGGGACAGAGCTTTTTTGATCAGCCCCAGCATTTT

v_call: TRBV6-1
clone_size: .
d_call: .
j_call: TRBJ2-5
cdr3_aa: CASSTTLGRKTQYF
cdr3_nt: TGTGCCAGCAGTACAACCCTGGGGAGGAAGACCCAGTACTTC

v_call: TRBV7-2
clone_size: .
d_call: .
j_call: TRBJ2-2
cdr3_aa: CASRLTGGPGELFF
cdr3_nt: TGTGCCAGCAGACTAACTGGAGGGCCCGGGGAGCTGTTTTTT

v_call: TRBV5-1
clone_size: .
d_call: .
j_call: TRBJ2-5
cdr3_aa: CASSLAEFSGTQYF
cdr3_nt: TGCGCCAGCAGCCTCGCAGAGTTTTCGGGGACCCAGTACTTC

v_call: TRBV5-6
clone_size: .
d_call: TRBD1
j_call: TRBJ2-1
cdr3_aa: CASSLEGQGSYNEQFF
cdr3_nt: TGTGCCAGCAGCTTGGAGGGACAGGGATCCTACAATGAGCAGTTCTTC

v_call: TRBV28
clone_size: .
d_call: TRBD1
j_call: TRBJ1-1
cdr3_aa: CASREDRASVNTEAFF
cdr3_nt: TGTGCCAGCAGGGAGGACAGGGCGTCAGTGAACACTGAAGCTTTCTTT